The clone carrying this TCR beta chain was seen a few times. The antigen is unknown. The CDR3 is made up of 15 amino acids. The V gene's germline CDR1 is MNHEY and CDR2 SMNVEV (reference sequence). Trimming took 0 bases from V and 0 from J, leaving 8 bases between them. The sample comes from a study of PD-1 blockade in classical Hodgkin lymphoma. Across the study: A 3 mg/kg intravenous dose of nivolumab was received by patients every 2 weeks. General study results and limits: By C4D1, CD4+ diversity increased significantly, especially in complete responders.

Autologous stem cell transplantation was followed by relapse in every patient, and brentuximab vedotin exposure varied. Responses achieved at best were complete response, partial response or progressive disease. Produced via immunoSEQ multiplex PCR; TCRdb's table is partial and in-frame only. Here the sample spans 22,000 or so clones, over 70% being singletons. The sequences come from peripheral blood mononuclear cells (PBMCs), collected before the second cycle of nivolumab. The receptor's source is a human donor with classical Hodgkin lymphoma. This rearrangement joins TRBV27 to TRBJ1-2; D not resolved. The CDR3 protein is CASSLSWSPNYGYTF. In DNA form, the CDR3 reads TGTGCCAGCAGTTTATCGTGGTCTCCTAACTATGGCTACACCTTC.